One T cell receptor beta chain is described in this entry. Its antigen is currently not known. Per-nucleotide qualities are absent, and no much larger clonotype sits a single base away. The data stem from a study of cytomegalovirus exposure and HLA in healthy donors (dated by TCRdb to about 2017). Study-level background: An earlier analysis of about 530 of the donors reported approximately 300 Gb of sequence data and 95 million to 120 million unique TCR beta sequences obtained from about 179 million T cells. An early release covering just under 650 HLA-typed donors comprised about 300 gigabases of sequencing data and 65 million to 100 million unique TCR sequences. The genetic ancestry cluster associated with self-reported Caucasian donors included 65% to 90% of the roughly 390 genotyped donors. The study aimed to test whether signatures of past pathogen exposure could be identified by cataloging public T cell receptors. The T cell repertoires of some 700 subjects were profiled by immunosequencing and related to cytomegalovirus serostatus. A separate validation cohort of over a hundred different subjects was used in addition to the approximately 640-subject first cohort. To predict cytomegalovirus infection status, the study combined high-throughput TCR immunosequencing, statistical association of individual TCRs with disease status, and machine learning. A later analysis re-examined previously published TCR beta repertoires from several hundred donors and added high-resolution HLA genotyping to investigate patterns of TCR occurrence. In the later analysis, no new phenotypic data were used to find candidate immune exposures; instead, reliance was placed on TCR beta sequences and their occurrence across donors. To decide whether each TCR beta V gene segment behaved as functional or pseudogenic, an earlier analysis of 587 of the donors relied on high-throughput TCR beta sequencing. Alongside the repertoire data, information on donor age, sex, ethnicity and CMV serostatus was compiled. A later genetic analysis took genome-wide SNP genotypes for about 65% of the roughly 670 donors and used that subset as a discovery cohort. All discovery cohort repertoires had been generated using a single sequencing platform. Class I and class II HLA loci were covered by the typing at four-digit resolution. The number of typed donors differed by locus: 629-630 for A, B, C, DRB1 and DQB1; 522 for DQA1; around 580 for DPA1; and roughly 450 for DPB1. Because of strong linkage in the cohort, 5 or 6 DR-DQ haplotypes were treated as single units for association and clustering. Among several hundred genotyped donors of the cohort, an average of around 220,000 unique TCR beta nucleotide sequences was sequenced per donor, of which about 18% were non-productive. Broad study findings and their caveats: Because counts were too low, roughly 18 rarely observed V segments, including chromosome 9 orphons, were left out of the earlier analysis of some 640 of the donors. Three of the identified cytomegalovirus-associated TCR beta chains were confirmed in vitro to be specific for cytomegalovirus antigens. Linkage disequilibrium might explain the correlated functional status among segregating V segments, but an unknown experimental factor could not be excluded. CMV serostatus was the only immune exposure information available for the cohort. A later analysis associated 15,000 to 20,000 TCR beta sequences with specific HLA alleles at a false discovery rate of 0.05. Several of the top co-occurrence clusters appeared to be linked to parvovirus B19, influenza, CMV and Epstein-Barr virus, according to a later analysis. Most TCR sequences were seen in very few donors, while some public TCRs were found in many individuals. Sequencing depth was assumed to be roughly uniform across donors in the presence/absence analyses, though that assumption may not hold. A group of highly shared sequence variants was considered likely to be a technical artifact of the sequencing pipeline. A total of roughly 160 TCR beta chains were listed by the study as associated with cytomegalovirus. In a later analysis, HLA-associated TCR beta chains were found to be more clonally expanded and to have lower generation probabilities than equally common non-associated chains. Some IMGT-functional V segments, including TRBV6-2 and TRBV6-3, could not be distinguished by the 87-base-pair reads and were therefore excluded. Because some donors lacked HLA typing at each locus, the association tests relied only on the typed subset. The cohort was sequenced for TCR beta chains only, and without alpha or paired-chain data the features that could be detected were limited. In a later analysis, TCR association rates were found to vary across HLA loci, with the most associated TCRs seen for DRB1 alleles and the fewest for HLA-C alleles. A further reported finding was that TCR beta sequences accurately predicted the HLA-A and HLA-B alleles for most subjects in the first cohort. Strong co-occurrence of HLA alleles, especially DR and DQ, made assigning TCR associations to individual alleles difficult. In both the original and validation cohorts, the classifier was reported to diagnose cytomegalovirus status with high specificity and sensitivity. Most CMV-associated TCR beta chains appeared to be HLA-restricted in a later analysis, and the HLA associations seemed to be driven largely by CMV exposure. Compared with the roughly 720-donor mean, donors in an Asian-associated ancestry cluster had fewer N-insertions in productive TCRs, according to a later genetic analysis. V-gene and J-gene trimming of TCR beta chains was associated with a missense DCLRE1C variant in a later genetic analysis, and the association was replicated in an independent cohort. An earlier analysis of approximately 570 of the donors showed that most TCR beta V segments appeared in productive rearrangements either about 87% or about 30% of the time, which broadly matched IMGT annotations. The authors suggested that the approach could potentially be extended to other disease states and immunological phenotypes.

The cohort consisted of approximately 690 healthy bone marrow donors. Cohort members were all nominally healthy when sampled, although unrecorded immune exposures were likely present. The donor was CMV seronegative and was included in the group of hundreds of seronegative cohort members. A peripheral blood sample was provided by each donor, and peripheral blood mononuclear cells were used for TCR beta sequencing. The Qiagen DNeasy Blood Extraction Kit was used to extract genomic DNA from the blood cell samples. Counted from cysteine to phenylalanine, this CDR3 has 15 amino acids. The CDR3 DNA has 45 bases and is translated from base 1. The junction carries 16 bases between V and J, which are trimmed by 6 bases and 5 bases respectively. Reading the germline V gene gives CDR1 MDHEN and CDR2 SYDVKM. Library preparation was by the immunoSEQ multiplex PCR assay. For the multiplex PCR, a mixture combining 60 forward primers for TCR Vbeta segments and 13 reverse primers for TCR Jbeta segments was used. The CDR3 region of rearranged TCR beta genes was amplified from genomic DNA by a multiplex PCR assay. The amplified TCR beta libraries were sequenced on the Illumina HiSeq System as 87-base-pair reads. Concerning the study's data processing: In a later analysis, 77 million or so unique TCR beta chains were counted across the roughly 670 repertoires, and approximately 11 million of these chains were shared by at least two donors. To remove PCR and sequencing errors, raw reads were error-corrected and collapsed into unique sequences using a nearest-neighbor algorithm that merged closely related sequences. Alignment of CDR3 sequences to IMGT reference sequences was used to assign V, D and J gene segments. For a sequence to be retained, at least a six-nucleotide match to both a V gene segment and a J gene segment was required. Rearrangements were called productive when the CDR3 lacked stop codons and stayed in frame with V and J; all others were non-productive. Following IMGT convention, CDR3 was defined as the stretch from the second conserved V-encoded cysteine to the conserved J-encoded phenylalanine. The earlier analysis of about 500 of the donors excluded sequences that lacked an unambiguous match to a single V gene segment. In an earlier analysis of 587 of the donors, a V segment was called functional when productive rearrangements were above 56.7%, and segregating when the standard deviation between donors exceeded 5%. A statistical classification framework was developed to diagnose cytomegalovirus status using the catalog of TCR beta chain sequences. V and J gene assignment, in a later analysis, came from comparing TCR nucleotide sequences with IMGT/GENE-DB human TR gene sequences. In a later analysis, CDR3 sequences and most-parsimonious VDJ recombination scenarios were assigned using the TCRdist pipeline. In a later analysis, every TCR beta chain was defined by the combination of its CDR3 amino acid sequence and its V-gene family, and reads without a unique V-gene family were dropped. As a way to deal with suspected cross-contamination and a sequencing artifact, a later analysis dropped 450 to 600 nucleotide sequences that were highly shared and had low generation probability. In a later analysis, a clonal expansion index was calculated for each public chain from normalized within-repertoire ranks of inferred template counts. In a later analysis, generation probabilities were computed using a VDJ recombination model fitted to out-of-frame rearrangements, and the results were checked against IGoR. Hypergeometric tests were used in a later analysis to score TCR-TCR, TCR-HLA and TCR-CMV co-occurrence, with a repertoire-size bias correction applied to the TCR pairs. False discovery rates were estimated in a later analysis by permuting HLA or CMV assignments 20 times. A later analysis grouped co-occurring TCRs with DBSCAN, adding TCRdist sequence similarity when clustering within HLA-allele-positive subsets. Repertoires with fewer than 30,000 or more than 120,000 public chains were left out of co-occurrence clustering, as were about 5 repertoires with anomalous nucleotide sharing. TCRdb holds this immuneACCESS table with in-frame rearrangements only. Some clones are missing; in checked studies, unresolved V genes explain under half, and the rest has no known cause. V and J calls and clone size are copied from that table; D and trimming were computed from the DNA. Recorded for this sample are some 200,000 clones; more than 60% of them occurred a single time. Less than 20% of the sample is taken by the ten largest.

This TCR derives from a man aged 35-49 years in good health and CMV-seronegative. Recombination connected TRBV28 to TRBJ1-4; TRBD1 is a possible D gene, resting on 6 matching bases. Source material: PBMCs. Read as DNA, the sequence is TGTGCCAGCAGCCCCTTAGGACAGAGGAATGAAAAACTGTTTTTT. This yields the protein CASSPLGQRNEKLFF.